These T cell receptor beta chains were read from a single sample in a study of cytomegalovirus exposure and HLA in healthy donors. Repertoires were generated with immunoSEQ multiplex PCR, while TCRdb's copy carries only in-frame clones and drops some. The data show over 85,000 clones, roughly 79% seen once. Sequenced sample: PBMCs. Source of these receptors: a man aged 25-45 years in good health and CMV-seronegative. The CDR3 runs from the conserved cysteine through the conserved F or W. Not all rows give a size; the values are once, few, many and, for expanded clones, a class.

V	J	size	CDR3
TRBV10-3	TRBJ2-3	.	CAIKWSQGSTDTQYF
TRBV5-4	TRBJ1-1	few	CASSLGTSTEAFF
TRBV11-2	TRBJ2-1	.	CATYRRDEQFF
TRBV5-6	TRBJ1-2	.	CASSRDWGGYGYTF
TRBV20-1	TRBJ1-2	.	CSAKQYYGYTF
TRBV10-2	TRBJ1-5	.	CASSLYRGLQPQHF
TRBV5-4	TRBJ2-4	.	CASSRQGELGAKNIQYF
TRBV14	TRBJ1-2	.	CASSPSSYGYTF
TRBV9	TRBJ2-1	.	CASSFSGREPYNEQFF
TRBV27	TRBJ1-6	.	CASSLSYNRIVDNSPLHF
TRBV5-1	TRBJ1-1	.	CASSLYSGQVNTEAFF
TRBV2	TRBJ1-5	.	CASSLLGPVTSNSNQPQHF
TRBV9	TRBJ1-1	once	CASSVDGNSGNTEAFF
TRBV7-2	TRBJ1-6	.	CASSLLQLNSPLHF
TRBV6-5	TRBJ2-5	.	CASSYSPAGGRETQYF
TRBV10-3	TRBJ1-5	.	CAISEQGRGVGQPQHF
TRBV27	TRBJ2-1	.	CASSPGTSGHNEQFF
TRBV27	TRBJ2-3	.	CASSYRGSAGAADTQYF
TRBV5-6	TRBJ1-2	.	CASSSNLNYGYTF
TRBV6-6	TRBJ1-2	.	CASSTGTANYGYTF
TRBV5-1	TRBJ1-2	few	CASSLETGGRAGYTF
TRBV5-6	TRBJ2-3	.	CASSSGSTDTQYF
TRBV2	TRBJ2-1	.	CASPGLALGSDEQFF
TRBV2	TRBJ1-1	.	CASSNPGMNTEAFF
TRBV6-5	TRBJ2-7	few	CASRPGTKWEQYF
TRBV9	TRBJ2-1	.	CASSAGGLAGPRYNEQFF
TRBV5-1	TRBJ1-1	.	CASSFGPEDRAKRDTEAFF
TRBV12-5	TRBJ2-1	once	CASGLVLGGGYNEQFF
TRBV10-3	TRBJ1-2	.	CAISESKPRDYGYTF
TRBV19	TRBJ1-1	.	CASTHSAGIGVGTEAFF
TRBV5-1	TRBJ2-1	.	CASSLFSPPGTYNEQFF
TRBV15	TRBJ2-1	.	CATSRPAGVRTYNEQFF
TRBV6-1	TRBJ1-2	.	CASSATVPSENTF
TRBV7-9	TRBJ2-1	.	CASREATSGRDYNEQFF
TRBV19	TRBJ1-4	.	CAISPGTGSNEKLFF
TRBV5-3	TRBJ2-1	.	CARSLRLAGIIHSYNEQFF
TRBV7-8	TRBJ1-5	.	CASSPFLPGQVTNSNQPQHF
TRBV5-1	TRBJ2-1	.	CASSYIAGGPNEQFF
TRBV19	TRBJ1-2	.	CASSTTPTGKANYGYTF
TRBV5-6	TRBJ2-7	.	CASSLVYGYEQYF
TRBV5-6	TRBJ1-1	few	CASSLGQGYTEAFF